This T cell receptor beta chain was found in a study of human T cells and chemical hapten exposure. Study-level background: Diphenylcyclopropenone, dosed weekly to the scalp, was given to patients throughout the roughly 25-week study.

Time point: pre-sensitization, week 0. The treatment is: therapeutic diphenylcyclopropenone sensitization with weekly scalp DPC. Prior to each patch test being applied, blood was drawn. Suited to DPC and affected by alopecia, the donors ranged from 18 to 70 years old. This clonotype has only a few counts. TCRdb redid the calling of the RACE reads with MiXCR, one entry per CDR3 protein. The data contain over 300,000 distinct CDR3 sequences, approximately 5.1% of them singletons. CDR1 is LGHDT and CDR2 is YNNKEL in the germline V gene (reference sequence). V shed 0 bases and J shed 0 bases, with 10 bases lying between them. The length of the CDR3 is 16 residues.

This TCR was recovered from a woman in her forties or fifties with alopecia areata. Some clones in this sample may be carry-over from other donors' samples. The sequencing used whole blood, collected in connection with sensitization to the hapten diphenylcyclopropenone (DPC). The chain couples TRBV3-1 to TRBJ2-3; maybe TRBD1 (6 bases). The CDR3 loop is CASSQERDTSTDTQYF. DNA of the CDR3: TGTGCCAGCAGCCAAGAGAGGGACACCAGCACAGATACGCAGTATTTT.